The 9 T cell receptor beta chains below all came from one sample that was sequenced in a study of T cell responses to AZD1222 COVID-19 vaccine listed by TCRdb under 2021. The library relied on the immunoSEQ multiplex PCR assay. Imported from immuneACCESS, the table was reduced by TCRdb to in-frame sequences with V and J called. These copies leave out some clones; in studies compared against another copy, an unresolved V gene accounts for under half, and the cause of the remainder is not known. Counted in this sample were about 92,000 clones; roughly 91% of them appeared once. The ten largest make up 20% to 25% of the sample. Sample time point, as interpreted from the label and publication: baseline before first vaccination. Sample: peripheral blood, taken on day 0 of AZD1222 vaccination. The receptor set was obtained from an adult in good health.

The table lists this clone with a count of one. The chain recombines TRBV2 with TRBJ2-1; D is possibly TRBD2 (7 bases). CDR1 is SNHLY and CDR2 is FYNNEI in the germline V gene. Trimming pared 9 bases from V and 12 bases from J, leaving 18 bases between. The CDR3 totals 12 residues. The CDR3 DNA sequence: TGTGCCAGTCGGAGAAGGGGGGGATCGCAGTTCTTC. The encoded protein is CASRRRGGSQFF.

In DNA form, the CDR3 reads TGTGCCAGTAGTATTTCACAAGGCGGCTCCTACGAGCAGTACTTC. Protein sequence: CASSISQGGSYEQYF. The V call is TRBV19, the J call TRBJ2-7; no clear D gene. This CDR3 region has 15 residues. Germline lookup yields CDR1 LNHDA and CDR2 SQIVND (reference sequence). V was trimmed by 3 bases and J by 0 bases, leaving 12 bases between them.

The chain links TRBV9 to TRBJ1-5; TRBD1 might be the D (5 bases). The germline V gene encodes CDR1 SGDLS and CDR2 YYNGEE. This CDR3 comprises 15 residues. V lost 4 bases, J lost 1 base, and 12 bases lay in between. CDR3 loop: CASSPTGGSNQPQHF. The CDR3 region has the DNA TGTGCCAGCAGCCCCACCGGGGGAAGCAATCAGCCCCAGCATTTT.

The rearrangement uses TRBV18 and TRBJ1-2; D perhaps matches TRBD1 (6 bases). V lost 1 base and J lost 4, with 22 bases in between. The CDR3 consists of 18 residues. The germline CDR1 and CDR2 sequences are KGHSH and LQKENI. In DNA, the CDR3 is TGTGCCAGCTCACCACAGGTGCCACGGGACACTCACCCCTATGGCTACACCTTC. Translation gives CASSPQVPRDTHPYGYTF.

This clone was seen a single time. The chain has TRBV6-6 and TRBJ2-7; TRBD2 might be the D (5 bases). Germline V gene lookup returns CDR1 MNHNY and CDR2 SVGAGI (reference sequence). This CDR3 is built from 12 residues. Trimming stripped 4 bases from V and 2 bases from J, with 6 bases between. The CDR3 loop reads CASSSGTYEQYF. As DNA, the CDR3 is TGTGCCAGCAGTTCCGGGACCTACGAGCAGTACTTC.

This clone was counted a single time. The rearrangement joins TRBV28 to TRBJ2-5, with 10 bases matching TRBD1. From germline, CDR1 is MDHEN and CDR2 SYDVKM. This CDR3 has 15 amino acids. Trimming at V came to 7 bases and at J to 4 bases, leaving 9 bases not matched to a gene. CDR3 region: CASISLTGGVETQYF. CDR3 bases: TGTGCCAGCATTTCCTTGACAGGGGGCGTAGAGACCCAGTACTTC. Filled out from reference TRBV28 and TRBJ2-5, the complete variable domain reads DVKVTQSSRYLVKRTGEKVFLECVQDMDHENMFWYRQDPGLGLRLIYFSYDVKMKEKGDIPEGYSVSREKKERFSLILESASTNQTSMYLCASISLTGGVETQYFGPGTRLLVL.

The CDR3 protein is CASRRTVNTEAFF. CDR3 in DNA: TGCGCCAGCAGGCGGACAGTGAACACTGAAGCTTTCTTT. The chain carries TRBV4-3 and TRBJ1-1, with D possibly matching TRBD1 (6 bases). Deletions cut 6 bases from V and 0 bases from J, with 8 bases between. CDR1 and CDR2 from the germline V gene are LGHNA and YSLEER. This CDR3 contains 13 residues.

In its sample, this clone was seen once. The chain carries TRBV28 and TRBJ1-2; the D is unclear. Germline V CDR1 and CDR2: MDHEN, SYDVKM. Trimming took off 2 bases at V and 8 bases at J, with 12 bases between the two ends. The CDR3 is 13 residues long. The CDR3 is CASSLPPGIGYTF. The CDR3 region has the DNA TGTGCCAGCAGTTTACCCCCCGGGATCGGCTACACCTTC.

This clone has a single count. The chain uses TRBV24-1 and TRBJ2-1, with 8 bases identical to TRBD2. CDR1 is KGHDR and CDR2 is SFDVKD in the germline V gene. The V and J ends lost 9 bases and 8 bases, in that order; junction bases with no gene match: 5. The CDR3 contains 12 residues. CDR3: CATEASGYEQFF. CDR3 nucleotides: TGTGCCACCGAAGCTAGCGGGTATGAGCAGTTCTTC.